This TCR beta chain stems from a study of cytomegalovirus exposure and HLA in healthy donors. Amplification used 60 Vbeta primers and 13 Jbeta primers. The method was immunoSEQ multiplex PCR; TCRdb's version includes in-frame clones alone and lacks a portion of them. The sample lists 95,000 to 150,000 clones, about 85% occurring once. Trimming took off 11 bases at V and 8 bases at J, with 18 bases between the two ends. CDR1 and CDR2 (germline): MDHEN, SYDVKM. The CDR3 covers 12 residues. Material: PBMCs. The sequence was obtained from a man aged 45-65 years in good health and CMV-seronegative. The rearrangement links TRBV28 to TRBJ1-2; D gene unclear. The CDR3 DNA is TGTGCCGGAGCCTCGGGTGTATACGGCTACACCTTC. Translating gives CAGASGVYGYTF.